The text below deals with one TCR beta chain. This sample was taken from a study of T cells in tuberculosis. Across the study: This South African cohort compared adolescents with or without latent tuberculosis against adults with active tuberculosis.

The germline V and J ends were trimmed by 0 bases and 8 bases, with 7 bases remaining between them. Looked up from germline, CDR1 is LGHNA and CDR2 is YNFKEQ. The CDR3 length is 12 residues. Time point given: new active TB diagnosis, blood taken before or within 7 days of starting treatment. Generated by immunoSEQ multiplex PCR, the TCRdb table keeps only in-frame clones and is missing some. The sample yields about 49,000 clones, about 95% seen once. The chain combines TRBV4-2 with TRBJ1-2; D not certain. This TCR was recovered from an adult with tuberculosis. The starting material was PBMCs, obtained at tuberculosis diagnosis. CDR3 sequence: CASSQDLRGYTF. For the CDR3, the DNA is TGTGCCAGCAGCCAAGACCTGAGAGGCTACACCTTC.